These 18 T cell receptor beta chains came from one sample sequenced in a study of T-cell memory formation after mild COVID-19. TCRdb reanalysed the 5' RACE reads using MiXCR and keeps one entry per CDR3 protein. The table has 350,000 to 450,000 distinct CDR3 sequences, 25% to 30% seen once; the top ten hold around an eighth. Sequenced: PBMCs or a T cell subset sorted from them (not recorded which). The receptors were gathered from an adult woman who had mild COVID-19 (a few samples of this study predate the infection). Cell type and time point are not known.

This clonotype was detected only a few times. The rearrangement joins TRBV4-1 to TRBJ1-2; D is unclear. The CDR3 loop spans 14 amino acids. Per germline, CDR1 MGHRA and CDR2 YSYEKL. V dropped 4 bases and J dropped 5 bases, with 14 bases sitting between them. In nucleotides, the CDR3 is TGCGCCAGCAGCCGGGATTCCGTTTGGTATGGCTACACCTTC. It specifies CASSRDSVWYGYTF.

This chain connects TRBV24-1 to TRBJ1-2, with no clear D. V was cut by 3 bases and J by 7 bases, with 11 bases left in between. Germline CDR1 KGHDR, CDR2 SFDVKD. The CDR3 extends over 13 amino acids. DNA of the CDR3: TGTGCCACCAGTGATCGTCAAGCCGGTGGCTACACCTTC. This codes for CATSDRQAGGYTF.

In this sample, this clonotype turned up a few times. Written as DNA, the CDR3 is TGCGCCAGCAGCCGGGCAGGGATTGTTCGGGCTAATGAAAAACTGTTTTTT. This codes for CASSRAGIVRANEKLFF. This chain links TRBV4-1 with TRBJ1-4; D might be TRBD1 (5 bases). Germline CDR1 is MGHRA and CDR2 is YSYEKL. Trimming took 4 bases from V and 3 from J, leaving 18 bases between them. The CDR3 totals 17 residues.

This sequence joins TRBV4-1 and TRBJ2-5; no reliable D call. This CDR3 has 15 residues. Trimming cost V 4 bases and J 1 base, with 13 bases left between them. Germline CDR1 reads MGHRA; CDR2 reads YSYEKL. The CDR3 loop is CASSLRLGSQETQYF. The CDR3 DNA sequence: TGCGCCAGCAGCCTTCGGTTAGGTTCCCAAGAGACCCAGTACTTC.

This clonotype has just a few counts. V is TRBV5-1 and J is TRBJ2-5; TRBD1 agrees at 7 bases. CDR1 SGHRS and CDR2 YFSETQ come from the germline V gene. The CDR3 has 14 amino acids. Trimming cost V 4 bases and J 1 base; bases outside gene matches: 4. CDR3 nucleotide sequence: TGCGCCAGCAGCCAACAGGGGACCCAAGAGACCCAGTACTTC. Its translation: CASSQQGTQETQYF. The whole variable domain, filled in from reference TRBV5-1 and TRBJ2-5, reads KAGVTQTPRYLIKTRGQQVTLSCSPISGHRSVSWYQQTPGQGLQFLFEYFSETQRNKGNFPGRFSGRQFSNSRSEMNVSTLELGDSALYLCASSQQGTQETQYFGPGTRLLVL.

The chain recombines TRBV15 with TRBJ2-3; D is tentatively TRBD1 or TRBD2 (5 bases each). The CDR3 runs to 15 residues. Looked up from germline, CDR1 is LNHNV and CDR2 is YYDKDF (reference sequence). Trimming removed 1 base from V and 4 bases from J, with 12 bases in between. The CDR3 is CATSRVRGVADTQYF. CDR3 bases: TGTGCCACCAGCAGAGTTAGAGGGGTGGCAGATACGCAGTATTTT.

The V gene is TRBV6-5, the J gene TRBJ1-1, with D possibly being TRBD1 (5 bases). The germline V gene encodes CDR1 MNHEY and CDR2 SVGAGI. This CDR3 has 15 amino acids. V lost 0 bases, J lost 1 base, and 9 bases lay in between. DNA of the CDR3: TGTGCCAGCAGTTACTCGGACACCGCGAACACTGAAGCTTTCTTT. Translation gives CASSYSDTANTEAFF.

A few counts support this clonotype. The rearrangement links TRBV4-2 to TRBJ2-7, with TRBD2 matching 7 bases. The junction had 6 bases not matched to a gene; V was cut back by 1 base and J by 0 bases. The CDR3 contains 16 residues. Germline-derived CDR1 and CDR2 are LGHNA and YNFKEQ. The CDR3 is CASSQARGDSSYEQYF. The CDR3 bases are TGTGCCAGCAGCCAAGCTCGGGGGGACTCCTCCTACGAGCAGTACTTC.

The table lists this clonotype with a few counts. V usage is TRBV5-1 and J usage is TRBJ1-6; D perhaps matches TRBD1 (5 bases). The CDR3 is 17 amino acids. CDR1 and CDR2 from the germline V gene are SGHRS and YFSETQ. V lost 3 bases, J lost 7 bases, and 20 bases lay in between. The CDR3 DNA follows: TGCGCCAGCAGCTGGGCATACACCGGGACCCAAAATTCACCCCTCCACTTT. Amino acids: CASSWAYTGTQNSPLHF. Complete variable domain (other parts from reference TRBV5-1 and TRBJ1-6): KAGVTQTPRYLIKTRGQQVTLSCSPISGHRSVSWYQQTPGQGLQFLFEYFSETQRNKGNFPGRFSGRQFSNSRSEMNVSTLELGDSALYLCASSWAYTGTQNSPLHFGNGTRLTVT.

The J gene is TRBJ2-2, the V gene TRBV7-6; TRBD2 aligns across 8 bases. Germline V lookup: CDR1 SGHVS, CDR2 FNYEAQ. The length of the CDR3 is 15 residues. J lost 6 bases, V lost 2 bases, and 5 bases had no gene match. The CDR3 protein is CASSLSGGNAGELFF. In DNA, the CDR3 is TGTGCCAGCAGCTTAAGCGGGGGCAATGCCGGGGAGCTGTTTTTT.

V gene TRBV12-3 or TRBV12-4 combines with J gene TRBJ1-2, with D hard to call. There are 15 residues in the CDR3. The ends were cut back, 8 bases at V and 5 bases at J, with 21 bases in the middle. The CDR3 nucleotides are TGTGCCAGCGGTCCCCGTCGCGTGGTTGGGTATGGCTACACCTTC. It yields the protein CASGPRRVVGYGYTF.

The V and J genes are TRBV5-8 and TRBJ1-2; no reliable D call. The ends were cut back, 0 bases at V and 8 bases at J, with 17 bases in the middle. Germline V gene data show CDR1 as SGHTS and CDR2 as YDEGEE. The CDR3 has 15 amino acids. CDR3: CASSLAGDTVEGYTF. CDR3 coding DNA: TGTGCCAGCAGCTTGGCCGGGGATACGGTGGAGGGCTACACCTTC.

This sequence joins TRBV15 and TRBJ1-1; TRBD1 is a possible D gene (5 bases). CDR1 and CDR2 (germline): LNHNV, YYDKDF (reference sequence). CDR3 size: 16 residues. V shed 0 bases and J shed 5 bases, with 16 bases lying between them. The CDR3, as DNA: TGTGCCACCAGCAGAGAGGCCAGGGCACCTAGGACTGAAGCTTTCTTT. Amino acid sequence: CATSREARAPRTEAFF.

This clonotype was found a few times. The gene calls are TRBV12-3 or TRBV12-4 and TRBJ1-4; 10 nucleotides agree with TRBD1. V shed 5 bases, J shed 1 base, and the junction held 7 bases outside the gene matches. The CDR3 has 17 amino acids. The CDR3 is CASSILRDRGTNEKLFF. The CDR3 DNA sequence: TGTGCCAGCAGTATCCTCCGGGACAGGGGAACTAATGAAAAACTGTTTTTT.

Sample share makes this clonotype medium-sized. This chain uses TRBV7-2 with TRBJ2-5, with D hard to call. V was cut by 2 bases and J by 2 bases, with 12 bases left in between. Germline assignment: CDR1 SGHTA and CDR2 FQGNSA. The CDR3 is 15 amino acids. CDR3 nucleotide sequence: TGTGCCAGCAGCTTACCCCACCACAGACAAGAGACCCAGTACTTC. It specifies CASSLPHHRQETQYF.

Many counts were recorded for this clonotype. The V gene is TRBV7-2, the J gene TRBJ1-5; no firm D call. CDR3 length: 13 amino acids. Trimming pared 4 bases from V and 2 bases from J, leaving 6 bases between. The germline CDR1 and CDR2 sequences are SGHTA and FQGNSA. DNA of the CDR3: TGTGCCAGCAGCTACCGGGGCAATCAGCCCCAGCATTTT. Protein product: CASSYRGNQPQHF.

The chain employs TRBV7-9 and TRBJ2-2; 9 nucleotides line up with TRBD1. CDR1 is SEHNR and CDR2 is FQNEAQ in the germline V gene (reference sequence). With V trimmed by 4 bases and J by 3 bases, 21 bases remained unmatched. The CDR3 has 21 amino acids. The CDR3 is CASSSIVSRHQGQGYTGELFF. CDR3 DNA: TGTGCCAGCAGCTCCATCGTATCCCGGCACCAGGGACAGGGATACACCGGGGAGCTGTTTTTT.

J is TRBJ1-6 and V is TRBV27; the D gene is possibly TRBD1 (6 bases). The CDR3 is 14 amino acids. Per the germline V gene, CDR1 is MNHEY and CDR2 is SMNVEV (reference sequence). V was pared by 8 bases and J by 13 bases, with 21 bases between. The DNA of the CDR3 is TGTGCCAGCCACGGGGGGGGGCCAGCACAGCCCCTCCACTTT. This encodes CASHGGGPAQPLHF.